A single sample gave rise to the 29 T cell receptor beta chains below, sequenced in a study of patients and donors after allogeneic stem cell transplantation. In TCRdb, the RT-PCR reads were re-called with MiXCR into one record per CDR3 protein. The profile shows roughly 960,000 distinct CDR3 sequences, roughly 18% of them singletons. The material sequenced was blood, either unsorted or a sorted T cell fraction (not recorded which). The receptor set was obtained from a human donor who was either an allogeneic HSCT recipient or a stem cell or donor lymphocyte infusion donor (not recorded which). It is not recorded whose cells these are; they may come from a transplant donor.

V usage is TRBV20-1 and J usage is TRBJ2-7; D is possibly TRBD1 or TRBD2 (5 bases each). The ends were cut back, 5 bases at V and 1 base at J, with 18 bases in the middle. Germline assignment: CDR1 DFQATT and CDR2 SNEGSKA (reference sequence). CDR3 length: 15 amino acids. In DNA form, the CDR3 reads TGCAGTGCTGTCTCACCGGGGCCGCTATCCTACGAGCAGTACTTC. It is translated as CSAVSPGPLSYEQYF.

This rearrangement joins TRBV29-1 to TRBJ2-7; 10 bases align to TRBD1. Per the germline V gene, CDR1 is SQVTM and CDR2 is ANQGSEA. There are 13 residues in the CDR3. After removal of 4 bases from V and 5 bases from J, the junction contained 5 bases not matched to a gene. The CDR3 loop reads CSVARDRGNEQYF. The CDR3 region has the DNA TGCAGCGTTGCCCGGGACAGGGGTAACGAGCAGTACTTC.

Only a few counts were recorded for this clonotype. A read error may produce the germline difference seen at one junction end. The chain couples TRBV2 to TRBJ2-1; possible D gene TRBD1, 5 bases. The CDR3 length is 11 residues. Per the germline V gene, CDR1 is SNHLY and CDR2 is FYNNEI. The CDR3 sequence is CASSSRQNKSF. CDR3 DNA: TGTGCCAGCAGCTCAAGACAGAACAAGAGCTTC.

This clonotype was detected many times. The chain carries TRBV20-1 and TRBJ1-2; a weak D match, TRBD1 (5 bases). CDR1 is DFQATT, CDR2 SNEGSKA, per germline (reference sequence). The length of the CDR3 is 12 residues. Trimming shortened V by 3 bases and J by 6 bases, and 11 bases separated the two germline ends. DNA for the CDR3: TGCAGTGCTAGGACTGAGGGGAATGGCTACACCTTC. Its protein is CSARTEGNGYTF.

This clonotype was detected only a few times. CDR3 coding DNA: TGTGCCATCAGTGAGGGACAGGCGTACAATCAGCCCCAGCATTTT. As protein: CAISEGQAYNQPQHF. The chain recombines TRBV10-3 with TRBJ1-5, with 7 positions matching TRBD1. V gave up 2 bases and J gave up 3 bases; unmatched junction bases: 4. This CDR3 comprises 15 residues. From germline, CDR1 is ENHRY and CDR2 SYGVKD.

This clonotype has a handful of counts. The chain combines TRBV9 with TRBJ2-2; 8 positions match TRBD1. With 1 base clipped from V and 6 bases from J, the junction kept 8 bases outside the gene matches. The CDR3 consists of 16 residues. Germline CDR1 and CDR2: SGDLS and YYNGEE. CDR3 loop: CASSVYGTGTPGELFF. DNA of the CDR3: TGTGCCAGCAGCGTATACGGGACAGGAACCCCCGGGGAGCTGTTTTTT.

The CDR3 is CASGTADEKLFF. Written as DNA, the CDR3 is TGTGCCAGCGGGACAGCCGATGAAAAACTGTTTTTT. The chain carries TRBV2 and TRBJ1-4; 7 bases are a match to TRBD1. V lost 8 bases to trimming and J lost 6 bases; unmatched junction nucleotides: 3. In germline, CDR1 is SNHLY, CDR2 FYNNEI. This CDR3 contains 12 residues.

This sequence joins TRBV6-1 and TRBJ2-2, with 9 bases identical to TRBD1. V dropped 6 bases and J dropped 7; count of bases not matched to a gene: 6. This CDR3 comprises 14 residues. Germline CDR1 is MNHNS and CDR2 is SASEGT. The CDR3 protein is CASRPGQGNGELFF. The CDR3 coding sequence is TGTGCCAGCAGGCCGGGACAGGGTAACGGGGAGCTGTTTTTT.

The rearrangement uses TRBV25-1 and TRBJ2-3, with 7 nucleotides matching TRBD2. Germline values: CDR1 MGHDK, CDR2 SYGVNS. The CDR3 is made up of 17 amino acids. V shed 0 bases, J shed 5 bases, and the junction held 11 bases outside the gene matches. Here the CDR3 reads CASSEYSLASFLDTQYF. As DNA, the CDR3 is TGTGCCAGCAGTGAATATTCACTAGCGTCTTTCCTAGATACGCAGTATTTT. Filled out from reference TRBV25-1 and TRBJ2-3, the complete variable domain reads EADIYQTPRYLVIGTGKKITLECSQTMGHDKMYWYQQDPGMELHLIHYSYGVNSTEKGDLSSESTVSRIRTEHFPLTLESARPSHTSQYLCASSEYSLASFLDTQYFGPGTRLTVL.

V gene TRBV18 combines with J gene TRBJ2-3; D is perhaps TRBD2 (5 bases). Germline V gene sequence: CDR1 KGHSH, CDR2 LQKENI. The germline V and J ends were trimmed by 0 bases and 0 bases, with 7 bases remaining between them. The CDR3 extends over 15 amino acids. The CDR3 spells CASSPPSSSTDTQYF. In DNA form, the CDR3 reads TGTGCCAGCTCACCACCCTCTAGCAGCACAGATACGCAGTATTTT. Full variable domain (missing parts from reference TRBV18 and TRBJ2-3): NAGVMQNPRHLVRRRGQEARLRCSPMKGHSHVYWYRQLPEEGLKFMVYLQKENIIDESGMPKERFSAEFPKEGPSILRIQQVVRGDSAAYFCASSPPSSSTDTQYFGPGTRLTVL.

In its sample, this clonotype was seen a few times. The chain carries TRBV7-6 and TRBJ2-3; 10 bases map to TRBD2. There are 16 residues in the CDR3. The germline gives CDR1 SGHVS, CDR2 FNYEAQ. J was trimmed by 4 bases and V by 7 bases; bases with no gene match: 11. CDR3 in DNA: TGTGCCAGCACCGTACGTCCTAGCGGGGGTGCAGATACGCAGTATTTT. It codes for CASTVRPSGGADTQYF.

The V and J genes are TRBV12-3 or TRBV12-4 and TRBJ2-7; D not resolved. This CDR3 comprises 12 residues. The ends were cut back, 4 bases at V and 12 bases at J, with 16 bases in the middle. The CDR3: CASSSSLDRRYF. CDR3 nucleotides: TGTGCCAGCAGTTCCTCGTTGGACCGACGGTACTTC.

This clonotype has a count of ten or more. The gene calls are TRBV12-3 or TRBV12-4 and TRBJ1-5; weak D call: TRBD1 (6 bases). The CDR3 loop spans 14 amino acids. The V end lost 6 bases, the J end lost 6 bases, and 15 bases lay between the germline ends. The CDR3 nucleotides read TGTGCCAGCAGCCTACAGGGAGGTGGTCAGCCCCAGCATTTT. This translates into CASSLQGGGQPQHF.

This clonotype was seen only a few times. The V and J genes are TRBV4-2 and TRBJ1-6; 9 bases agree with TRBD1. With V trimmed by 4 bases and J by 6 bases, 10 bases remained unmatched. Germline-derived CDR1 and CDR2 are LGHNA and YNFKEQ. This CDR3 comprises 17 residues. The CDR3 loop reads CASSPRTGAEINSPLHF. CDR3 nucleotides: TGTGCCAGCAGCCCTCGGACAGGGGCGGAAATTAATTCACCCCTCCACTTT.

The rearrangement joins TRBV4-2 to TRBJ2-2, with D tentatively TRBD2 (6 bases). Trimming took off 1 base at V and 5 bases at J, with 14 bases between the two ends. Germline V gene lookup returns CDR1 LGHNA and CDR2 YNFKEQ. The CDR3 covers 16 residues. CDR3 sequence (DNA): TGTGCCAGCAGCCAAGCCTCCGGGACTTCAACCGGGGAGCTGTTTTTT. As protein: CASSQASGTSTGELFF.

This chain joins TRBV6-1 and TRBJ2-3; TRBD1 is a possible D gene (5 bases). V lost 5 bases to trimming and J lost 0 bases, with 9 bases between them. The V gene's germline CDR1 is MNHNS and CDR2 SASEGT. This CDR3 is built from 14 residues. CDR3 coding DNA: TGTGCCAGCAGTAGGGGCGAAAGCACAGATACGCAGTATTTT. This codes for CASSRGESTDTQYF.

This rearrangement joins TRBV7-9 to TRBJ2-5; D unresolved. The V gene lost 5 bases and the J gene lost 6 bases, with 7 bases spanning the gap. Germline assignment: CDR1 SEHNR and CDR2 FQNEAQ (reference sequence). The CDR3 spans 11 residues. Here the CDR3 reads CASSGQKTQYF. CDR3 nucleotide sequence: TGTGCCAGCAGCGGGCAAAAGACCCAGTACTTC.

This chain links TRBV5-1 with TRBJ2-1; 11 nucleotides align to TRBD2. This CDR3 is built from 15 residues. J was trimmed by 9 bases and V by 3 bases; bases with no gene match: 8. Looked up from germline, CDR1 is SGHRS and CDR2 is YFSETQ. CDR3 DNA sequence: TGCGCCAGCAGCTCCCGGACTAGCGGGTCGGGTGAGCAGTTCTTC. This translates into CASSSRTSGSGEQFF.

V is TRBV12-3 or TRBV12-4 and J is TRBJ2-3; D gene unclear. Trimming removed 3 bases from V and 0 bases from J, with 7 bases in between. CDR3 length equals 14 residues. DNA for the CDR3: TGTGCCAGCAGTTTTGATGTGAGCACAGATACGCAGTATTTT. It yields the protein CASSFDVSTDTQYF.

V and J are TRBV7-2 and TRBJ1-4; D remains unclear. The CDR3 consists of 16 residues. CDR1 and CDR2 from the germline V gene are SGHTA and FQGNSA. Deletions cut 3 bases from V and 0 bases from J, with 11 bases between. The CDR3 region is CASSFRHKATNEKLFF. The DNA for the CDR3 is TGTGCCAGCAGCTTTCGCCACAAGGCAACTAATGAAAAACTGTTTTTT.

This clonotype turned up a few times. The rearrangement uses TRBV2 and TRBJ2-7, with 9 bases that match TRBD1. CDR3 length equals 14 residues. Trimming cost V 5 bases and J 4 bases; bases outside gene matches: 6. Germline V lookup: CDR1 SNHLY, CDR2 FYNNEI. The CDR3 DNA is TGTGCCAGCAGTAGTCACAGGGGGCGTTACGAGCAGTACTTC. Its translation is CASSSHRGRYEQYF.

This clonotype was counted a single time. CDR3 loop: CASSFGDGEAFF. CDR3 DNA: TGTGCCAGCAGCTTCGGGGACGGTGAAGCTTTCTTT. V usage is TRBV5-6 and J usage is TRBJ1-1; D is perhaps TRBD1 (5 bases). Germline V gene lookup returns CDR1 SGHDT and CDR2 YYEEEE. V lost 2 bases to trimming and J lost 7 bases, with 9 bases between them. This CDR3 comprises 12 residues.

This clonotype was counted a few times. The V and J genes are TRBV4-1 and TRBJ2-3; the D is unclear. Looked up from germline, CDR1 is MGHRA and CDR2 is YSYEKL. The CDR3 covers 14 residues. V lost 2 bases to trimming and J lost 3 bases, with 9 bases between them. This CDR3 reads CASSQLEETDTQYF. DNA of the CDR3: TGCGCCAGCAGCCAATTGGAAGAAACAGATACGCAGTATTTT.

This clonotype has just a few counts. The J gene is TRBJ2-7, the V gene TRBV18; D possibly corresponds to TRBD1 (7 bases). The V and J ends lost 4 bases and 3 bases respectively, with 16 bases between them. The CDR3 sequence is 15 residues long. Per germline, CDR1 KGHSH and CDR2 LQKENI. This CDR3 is CASSLSRGDSYEQYF. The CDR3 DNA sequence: TGTGCCAGCTCACTATCCAGGGGGGACAGCTACGAGCAGTACTTC.

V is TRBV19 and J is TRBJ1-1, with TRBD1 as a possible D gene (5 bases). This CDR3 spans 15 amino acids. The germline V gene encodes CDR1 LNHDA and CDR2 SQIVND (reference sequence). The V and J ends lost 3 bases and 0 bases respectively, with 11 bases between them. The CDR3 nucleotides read TGTGCCAGTAGTATTTCAAGGACACTGAACACTGAAGCTTTCTTT. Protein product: CASSISRTLNTEAFF.

The CDR3 nucleotides read TGTGCCAGCAGTGCCCTTGGGGGTTACGAGCAGTACTTC. This codes for CASSALGGYEQYF. V is TRBV6-4 and J is TRBJ2-7; D may be TRBD1 or TRBD2 (5 bases each). CDR3 length: 13 residues. The V gene's germline CDR1 is MRHNA and CDR2 SNTAGT. V was shortened by 4 bases and J by 4 bases, with 11 bases between the two germline ends.

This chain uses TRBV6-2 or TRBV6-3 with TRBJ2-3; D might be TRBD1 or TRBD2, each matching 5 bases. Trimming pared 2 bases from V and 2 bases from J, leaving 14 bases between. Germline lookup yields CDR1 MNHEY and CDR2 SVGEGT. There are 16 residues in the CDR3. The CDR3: CASSYRGRIVTDTQYF. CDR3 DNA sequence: TGTGCCAGCAGTTACAGGGGACGGATAGTCACAGATACGCAGTATTTT.

The CDR3 loop reads CASAPYADTQYF. The CDR3, as DNA: TGTGCCAGCGCGCCTTACGCAGATACGCAGTATTTT. V is TRBV27 and J is TRBJ2-3; D is ambiguous. The ends were cut back, 8 bases at V and 4 bases at J, with 10 bases in the middle. In germline, CDR1 is MNHEY, CDR2 SMNVEV (reference sequence). The length of the CDR3 is 12 residues.

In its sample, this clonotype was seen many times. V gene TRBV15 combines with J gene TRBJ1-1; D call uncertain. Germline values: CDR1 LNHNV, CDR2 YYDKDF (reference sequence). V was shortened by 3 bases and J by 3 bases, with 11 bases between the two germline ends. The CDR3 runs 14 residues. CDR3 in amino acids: CATSSGLGDTEAFF. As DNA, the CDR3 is TGTGCCACCAGCAGCGGACTGGGAGACACTGAAGCTTTCTTT.